The subject of this entry is one T cell receptor beta chain. For sorted subsets, 150 to 200 ng DNA per replicate equaled approximately 30,000 T cell genomes. Using immunoSEQ multiplex PCR, the repertoire was profiled, and TCRdb retains in-frame clones only, with some absent. Of some 1,100,000 clones listed, about 84% are singletons. This CDR3 comprises 14 residues. Per the germline V gene, CDR1 is SGHRS and CDR2 is YFSETQ. The V and J ends lost 6 bases and 0 bases respectively, with 7 bases between them. This record comes from a study of shared clonotypes between healthy human individuals. The chain couples TRBV5-1 to TRBJ2-6; the D is unclear. The receptor was derived from a man aged 18 to 35 in good health. Some clones in this sample may be carry-over from other donors' samples. The sequencing sample was made of memory CD4+ T cells from PBMCs. Indicated subset: CD45RA-negative fraction. The CDR3 nucleotides are TGCGCCAGCACCGACACCTCTGGGGCCAACGTCCTGACTTTC. This translates into CASTDTSGANVLTF.